The 9 T cell receptor beta chains in this list originate from one sample, sequenced in a study of cytomegalovirus exposure and HLA in healthy donors. TCRdb's table, derived via immunoSEQ multiplex PCR, lists solely in-frame clones and lacks some. The top ten hold about 1.8% of the sample, which has about 50,000 clones, 93% seen once. What was sequenced was PBMCs. These receptors all come from a woman aged 18-29 years in good health and CMV-seropositive.

About this clone: The junction departs from germline at one end; a sequencing error may be responsible. V gene TRBV6-4 combines with J gene TRBJ2-1, with D possibly TRBD2 on 7 matching bases. Germline assignment: CDR1 MRHNA and CDR2 SNTAGT. This CDR3 is built from 15 residues. The CDR3 bases are TGTGCCAGCAGTTACTCCGTGGGGGGGCGCAATGAGCAGTTCTTC. Translating it yields CASSYSVGGRNEQFF.

V gene TRBV2 combines with J gene TRBJ1-4; tentatively, D is TRBD1 (5 bases). This CDR3 region has 14 residues. Trimming removed 6 bases at V and 6 bases at J, with 14 bases between. CDR1 SNHLY and CDR2 FYNNEI come from the germline V gene. CDR3 bases: TGTGCCAGCAGAGGAATCTGGGGGGATGAAAAACTGTTTTTT. The encoded protein is CASRGIWGDEKLFF.

The V and J genes are TRBV5-1 and TRBJ1-1; the match to TRBD1 covers 9 bases. The CDR3 is made up of 13 amino acids. V was pared by 4 bases and J by 7 bases, with 5 bases of the junction left unmatched. Per the germline V gene, CDR1 is SGHRS and CDR2 is YFSETQ. CDR3 residues: CASSLRTGVEAFF. CDR3 DNA sequence: TGCGCCAGCAGCCTTAGGACAGGGGTTGAAGCTTTCTTT.

The V call is TRBV27, the J call TRBJ1-5, with 7 bases that match TRBD1. With 5 bases clipped from V and 1 base from J, the junction kept 8 bases outside the gene matches. Germline CDR1 reads MNHEY; CDR2 reads SMNVEV (reference sequence). The CDR3 has 16 amino acids. CDR3 in amino acids: CASSTRQGRSNQPQHF. CDR3 nucleotides: TGTGCCAGCAGTACAAGACAGGGTAGGAGCAATCAGCCCCAGCATTTT.

The chain carries TRBV15 and TRBJ1-4; 7 nucleotides line up with TRBD1. This CDR3 is built from 16 residues. Germline lookup yields CDR1 LNHNV and CDR2 YYDKDF (reference sequence). Unmatched junction bases numbered 8, after V lost 0 bases and J lost 7 bases. As DNA, the CDR3 is TGTGCCACCAGCAGAGACCCCCCAGGGGGAGGTGAAAAACTGTTTTTT. Translating gives CATSRDPPGGGEKLFF.

The chain employs TRBV10-2 and TRBJ2-3; 8 bases align to TRBD2. The CDR3 is 15 residues long. Germline trimming cut 2 bases from V and 1 base from J; bases unmatched to any gene: 2. Germline values: CDR1 WSHSY, CDR2 SAAADI. The CDR3 loop reads CASSEPAGGTDTQYF. CDR3 coding DNA: TGCGCCAGCAGTGAGCCAGCGGGGGGCACAGATACGCAGTATTTT.

The chain uses TRBV18 and TRBJ1-4; D is perhaps TRBD1 (5 bases). The germline V gene encodes CDR1 KGHSH and CDR2 LQKENI. The CDR3 length is 15 residues. The germline V and J ends were trimmed by 4 bases and 3 bases, with 12 bases remaining between them. CDR3: CASSQGPAPNEKLFF. CDR3 DNA: TGTGCCAGCTCACAGGGGCCAGCTCCTAATGAAAAACTGTTTTTT.

This chain uses TRBV7-2 with TRBJ1-1; 7 nucleotides agree with TRBD1. The CDR3 extends over 13 amino acids. V was pared by 4 bases and J by 9 bases, with 8 bases of the junction left unmatched. Germline lookup yields CDR1 SGHTA and CDR2 FQGNSA. The CDR3: CASSSGQVEQAFF. CDR3 sequence (DNA): TGTGCCAGCAGCTCCGGACAGGTTGAACAAGCTTTCTTT.

CDR3 nucleotides: TGTGCCAGCAGCTCCGGGACTTTTAGGATGAGCAATCAGCCCCAGCATTTT. This codes for CASSSGTFRMSNQPQHF. This chain joins TRBV28 and TRBJ1-5; D might be TRBD1 (5 bases). Trimming pared 6 bases from V and 1 base from J, leaving 19 bases between. The germline CDR1 and CDR2 sequences are MDHEN and SYDVKM. The CDR3 extends over 17 amino acids. Full variable domain (remainder filled in from reference TRBV28 and TRBJ1-5): DVKVTQSSRYLVKRTGEKVFLECVQDMDHENMFWYRQDPGLGLRLIYFSYDVKMKEKGDIPEGYSVSREKKERFSLILESASTNQTSMYLCASSSGTFRMSNQPQHFGDGTRLSIL.